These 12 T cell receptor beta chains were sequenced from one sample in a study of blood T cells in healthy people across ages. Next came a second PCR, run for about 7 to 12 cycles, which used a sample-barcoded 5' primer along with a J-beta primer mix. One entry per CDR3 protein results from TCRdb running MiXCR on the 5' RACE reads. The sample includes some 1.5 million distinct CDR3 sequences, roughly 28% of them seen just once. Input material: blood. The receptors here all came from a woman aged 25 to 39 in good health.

CDR3 region: CASRFLQGETQYF. CDR3 DNA sequence: TGTGCCAGCAGGTTTTTACAGGGAGAGACCCAGTACTTC. The J gene is TRBJ2-5, the V gene TRBV12-3 or TRBV12-4; a weak D match, TRBD1 (6 bases). V lost 6 bases and J 4 bases, leaving 12 bases between the germline ends. This CDR3 spans 13 amino acids.

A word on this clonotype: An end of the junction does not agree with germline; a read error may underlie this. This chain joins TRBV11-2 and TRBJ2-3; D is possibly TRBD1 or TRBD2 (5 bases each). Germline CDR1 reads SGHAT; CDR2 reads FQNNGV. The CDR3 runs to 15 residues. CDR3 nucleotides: TGTGCCTGCAGCTCCACTAGGGGTCGCACAGATACGCAGTATTTT. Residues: CACSSTRGRTDTQYF. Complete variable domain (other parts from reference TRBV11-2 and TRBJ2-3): EAGVAQSPRYKIIEKRQSVAFWCNPISGHATLYWYQQILGQGPKLLIQFQNNGVVDDSQLPKDRFSAERLKGVDSTLKIQPAKLEDSAVYLCACSSTRGRTDTQYFGPGTRLTVL.

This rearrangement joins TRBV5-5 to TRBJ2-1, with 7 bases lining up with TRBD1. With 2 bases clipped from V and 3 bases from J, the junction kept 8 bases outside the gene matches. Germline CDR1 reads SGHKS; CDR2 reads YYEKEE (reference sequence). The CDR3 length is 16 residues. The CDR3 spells CASSLHGTELYNEQFF. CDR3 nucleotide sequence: TGTGCCAGCAGCTTACACGGGACAGAGCTCTACAATGAGCAGTTCTTC. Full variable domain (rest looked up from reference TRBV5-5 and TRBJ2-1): DAGVTQSPTHLIKTRGQQVTLRCSPISGHKSVSWYQQVLGQGPQFIFQYYEKEERGRGNFPDRFSARQFPNYSSELNVNALLLGDSALYLCASSLHGTELYNEQFFGPGTRLTVL.

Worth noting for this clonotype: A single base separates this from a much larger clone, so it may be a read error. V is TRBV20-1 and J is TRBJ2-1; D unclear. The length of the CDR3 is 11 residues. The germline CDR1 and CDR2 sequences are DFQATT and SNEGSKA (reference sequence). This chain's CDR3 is CSARDRHEQCF. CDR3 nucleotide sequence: TGCAGTGCTAGAGATCGGCATGAGCAGTGCTTC.

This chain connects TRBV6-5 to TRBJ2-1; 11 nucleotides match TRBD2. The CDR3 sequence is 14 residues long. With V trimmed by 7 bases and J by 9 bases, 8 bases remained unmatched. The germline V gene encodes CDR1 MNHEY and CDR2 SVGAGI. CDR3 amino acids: CASIRLAGIPEQFF. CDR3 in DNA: TGTGCCAGCATCAGACTAGCGGGAATACCTGAGCAGTTCTTC.

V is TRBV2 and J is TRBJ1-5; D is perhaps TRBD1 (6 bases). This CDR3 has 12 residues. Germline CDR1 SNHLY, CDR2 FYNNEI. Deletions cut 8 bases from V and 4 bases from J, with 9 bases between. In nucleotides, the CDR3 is TGTGCCAGCGATCAGGGGAATCAGCCCCAGCATTTT. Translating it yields CASDQGNQPQHF.

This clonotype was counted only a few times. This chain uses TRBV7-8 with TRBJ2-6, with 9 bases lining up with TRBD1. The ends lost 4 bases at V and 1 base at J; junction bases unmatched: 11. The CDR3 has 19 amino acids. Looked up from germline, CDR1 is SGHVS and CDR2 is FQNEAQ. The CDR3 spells CASSSPRGQGWSGANVLTF. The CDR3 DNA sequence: TGTGCCAGCAGCTCCCCCAGGGGACAGGGTTGGTCTGGGGCCAACGTCCTGACTTTC.

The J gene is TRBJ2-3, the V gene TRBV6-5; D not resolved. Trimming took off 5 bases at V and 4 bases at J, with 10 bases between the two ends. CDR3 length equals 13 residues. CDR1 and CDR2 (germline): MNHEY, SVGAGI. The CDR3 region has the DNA TGTGCCAGCAGTGCCCCTAGGTCAGATACGCAGTATTTT. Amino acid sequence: CASSAPRSDTQYF.

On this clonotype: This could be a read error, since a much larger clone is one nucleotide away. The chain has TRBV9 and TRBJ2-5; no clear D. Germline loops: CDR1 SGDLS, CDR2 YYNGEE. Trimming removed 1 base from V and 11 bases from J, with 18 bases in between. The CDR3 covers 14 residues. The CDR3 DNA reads TGTGCCAGCAGCGTACGGCACGCGTCGGATGAGCAGTACTTC. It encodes CASSVRHASDEQYF.

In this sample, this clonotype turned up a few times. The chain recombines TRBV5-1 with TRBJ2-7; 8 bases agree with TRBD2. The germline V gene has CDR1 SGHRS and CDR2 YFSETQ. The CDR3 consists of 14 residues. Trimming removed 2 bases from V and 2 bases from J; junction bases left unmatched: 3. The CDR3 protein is CASSFSGMPYEQYF. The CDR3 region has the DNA TGCGCCAGCAGCTTTAGCGGGATGCCCTACGAGCAGTACTTC.

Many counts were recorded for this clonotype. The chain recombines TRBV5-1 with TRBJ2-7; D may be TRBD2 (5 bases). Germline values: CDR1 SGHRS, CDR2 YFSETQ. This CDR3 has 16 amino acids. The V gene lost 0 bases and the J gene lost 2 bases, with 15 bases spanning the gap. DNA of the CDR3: TGCGCCAGCAGCTTGGGAGGCTCGGGAAACACCTACGAGCAGTACTTC. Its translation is CASSLGGSGNTYEQYF.

The CDR3 sequence: CASSSDLGYTF. CDR3 in DNA: TGTGCCAGCAGTTCCGACTTGGGCTACACCTTC. The J gene is TRBJ1-2, the V gene TRBV12-3 or TRBV12-4; D is ambiguous. This CDR3 has 11 residues. V lost 4 bases and J lost 8, with 8 bases in between.